This TCR beta chain was recovered during a study of CD8 T cells in ankylosing spondylitis (dated by TCRdb to between 2016 and 2019). About the study as a whole: The study set out to find disease-linked TCR variants by profiling T cell receptor beta repertoires in ankylosing spondylitis patients and healthy donors. Samples of peripheral blood were taken, and for ankylosing spondylitis patients, synovial fluid was collected as well. In total, the full study cohort was made up of 108 healthy donors and about two dozen ankylosing spondylitis patients. Overall results and qualifications from the work: The disease-linked clones were reported as significantly enriched in matched synovial fluid samples from ankylosing spondylitis patients. Some of the motif variants had been reported before in the synovial fluid and blood of reactive arthritis patients, a finding that suggests common disease-initiation mechanisms. Blood from ankylosing spondylitis patients appeared to be characterized by a TCR beta motif made up of under 10 highly homologous amino acid variants. A CD8+ phenotype was shown by the disease-linked clones, which were found at relatively low frequencies in peripheral blood.

The listed sequencing device is Illumina HiSeq 2500. Quantitative 5'-RACE with molecular barcodes was the method used to prepare the TCR beta libraries. Processing in the source paper ran as follows. A new computational method based on a probabilistic model of VDJ rearrangement was used to identify disease-linked TCR variants. TCRdb passed the public sequencing reads through fastp at Q25 and MiXCR, retaining productive beta sequences. Under each unique CDR3 protein, matching rows form one entry showing the most common genes and DNA. The V and J calls follow TCRdb's processing rather than the paper's. This sample comprises fewer than 750,000 distinct CDR3 sequences, around a fifth of them detected only once. About 19% of the sample rests with the top ten. Notes on this clonotype: The antigen it binds to is not known. No qualities accompany the bases; no much larger clone lies one base away.

The CDR3 goes from the cysteine to the phenylalanine over 15 residues. Here the CDR3 DNA is all that survives: 45 bases in frame from base 1. V trim: 5 bases; J trim: 1 base; unmatched bases: 3. The source of this sequence is a male donor with ankylosing spondylitis. Rearrangement joined TRBV12-3 or TRBV12-4 to TRBJ2-7; 12 bases in between match TRBD2. The sequenced sample was blood, either unsorted or a sorted T cell fraction (not recorded which). CDR3 region: CASSKTSGGSYEQYF. The DNA reads TGTGCCAGCAGTAAGACTAGCGGGGGATCCTACGAGCAGTACTTC.